Below, 22 T cell receptor beta chains from the same sample are listed, as sequenced in a study of shared clonotypes between healthy human individuals. Sequenced by immunoSEQ multiplex PCR; TCRdb stores in-frame clones only, minus some. The sample shows around 200,000 clones, 66% of them seen only once. Sample: memory CD4+ T cells sorted from blood. Subset of the sample: CD45RA-negative fraction. These receptors came from a young man in good health.

V usage is TRBV6-1 and J usage is TRBJ2-7; 9 bases are a match to TRBD2. The ends lost 8 bases at V and 4 bases at J; junction bases unmatched: 9. CDR1 MNHNS and CDR2 SASEGT come from the germline V gene. CDR3 size: 14 residues. The CDR3 coding sequence is TGTGCCAGCCATAAAGCGGGAGGTGCGTACGAGCAGTACTTC. As protein: CASHKAGGAYEQYF.

This sequence joins TRBV27 and TRBJ1-2; the match to TRBD1 covers 8 bases. The CDR3 spans 15 residues. In germline, CDR1 is MNHEY, CDR2 SMNVEV (reference sequence). Trimming cost V 5 bases and J 8 bases; bases outside gene matches: 13. The CDR3 is CASSPRQDRERGYTF. Here the CDR3 DNA reads TGTGCCAGCAGTCCACGACAGGACAGGGAGAGGGGCTACACCTTC.

V and J are TRBV6-5 and TRBJ2-3, with D perhaps being TRBD1 or TRBD2 (6 bases each). The V gene's germline CDR1 is MNHEY and CDR2 SVGAGI. This CDR3 spans 15 amino acids. Trimming cost V 2 bases and J 3 bases, with 12 bases left between them. Here the CDR3 reads CASSYGGGKTDTQYF. DNA for the CDR3: TGTGCCAGCAGTTACGGGGGCGGGAAGACAGATACGCAGTATTTT.

The chain employs TRBV11-3 and TRBJ1-2; D is undetermined. Germline lookup yields CDR1 SGHNT and CDR2 YENEEA. Trimming stripped 5 bases from V and 0 bases from J, with 7 bases between. The CDR3 contains 13 residues. The CDR3 is CASSPAANYGYTF. In DNA form, the CDR3 reads TGTGCCAGCAGCCCTGCGGCTAACTATGGCTACACCTTC.

The chain uses TRBV9 and TRBJ2-1; 7 bases are a match to TRBD1. The CDR3 is 15 amino acids. V lost 3 bases and J lost 4; bases outside the gene matches: 7. The V gene's germline CDR1 is SGDLS and CDR2 YYNGEE. This CDR3 reads CASSDLAGGYNEQFF. Here the CDR3 DNA reads TGTGCCAGCAGCGATTTGGCAGGGGGTTACAATGAGCAGTTCTTC.

The genes are TRBV30 and TRBJ2-5, with TRBD2 matching over 12 bases. With V trimmed by 7 bases and J by 5 bases, 8 bases remained unmatched. The CDR3 spans 14 residues. Per germline, CDR1 GTSNPN and CDR2 SVGIG (reference sequence). As DNA, the CDR3 is TGTGCCTTGACTAGCGGGAGACCTAGGGAGACCCAGTACTTC. It is translated as CALTSGRPRETQYF.

This chain connects TRBV7-6 to TRBJ2-5; no firm D call. V was pared by 1 base and J by 1 base, with 4 bases between. This CDR3 region has 13 residues. Looked up from germline, CDR1 is SGHVS and CDR2 is FNYEAQ. CDR3 loop: CASSLGVQETQYF. The CDR3 bases are TGTGCCAGCAGCTTAGGTGTCCAAGAGACCCAGTACTTC.

The genes are TRBV7-6 and TRBJ2-1; 9 nucleotides align to TRBD2. V was pared by 8 bases and J by 4 bases, with 9 bases of the junction left unmatched. This CDR3 spans 15 amino acids. Per the germline V gene, CDR1 is SGHVS and CDR2 is FNYEAQ. The CDR3 DNA sequence: TGTGCCAGCGGGCTTGGCGGGGGGGGTTACAATGAGCAGTTCTTC. Translating gives CASGLGGGGYNEQFF.

V gene TRBV5-1 combines with J gene TRBJ2-1; TRBD2 might be the D (5 bases). The germline CDR1 and CDR2 sequences are SGHRS and YFSETQ. Trimming left V 4 bases short and J 0 bases short, with 14 bases between. This CDR3 region has 16 residues. CDR3 residues: CASSPVSGFSYNEQFF. In nucleotides, the CDR3 is TGCGCCAGCAGCCCGGTGTCGGGGTTCTCCTACAATGAGCAGTTCTTC.

The chain couples TRBV28 to TRBJ1-3, with TRBD1 as a possible D gene (6 bases). There are 16 residues in the CDR3. The V gene's germline CDR1 is MDHEN and CDR2 SYDVKM. Trimming took off 4 bases at V and 0 bases at J, with 13 bases between the two ends. DNA of the CDR3: TGTGCCAGCAGTTCCCAGGACAGATACTCTGGAAACACCATATATTTT. Translated, it gives CASSSQDRYSGNTIYF.

CDR3 bases: TGCGCCAGCCAAACGTTGACAGGGGGAGACGAAAAACTGTTTTTT. As protein: CASQTLTGGDEKLFF. This chain connects TRBV5-1 to TRBJ1-4, with 9 bases that match TRBD1. The CDR3 is 15 residues long. After removal of 7 bases from V and 8 bases from J, the junction contained 12 bases not matched to a gene. The V gene's germline CDR1 is SGHRS and CDR2 YFSETQ.

V usage is TRBV29-1 and J usage is TRBJ1-1, with TRBD1 identical over 8 bases. Germline values: CDR1 SQVTM, CDR2 ANQGSEA. The V and J ends lost 6 bases and 4 bases, in that order; junction bases with no gene match: 7. The CDR3 is 13 amino acids. CDR3 loop: CSVSGGGSTEAFF. The CDR3 nucleotides read TGCAGCGTCTCAGGGGGCGGGAGCACTGAAGCTTTCTTT.

The chain carries TRBV6-5 and TRBJ2-1; D is unresolved. Trimming pared 6 bases from V and 0 bases from J, leaving 12 bases between. The CDR3 consists of 15 residues. CDR1 and CDR2 (germline): MNHEY, SVGAGI. The CDR3 region has the DNA TGTGCCAGCAGCCCTACTACCGGCTCCTACAATGAGCAGTTCTTC. The encoded protein is CASSPTTGSYNEQFF.

This clone was detected once. Written as DNA, the CDR3 is TGTGCCAGGATCCGGGACAAGAACACCGGGGAGCTGTTTTTT. This codes for CARIRDKNTGELFF. V usage is TRBV6-5 and J usage is TRBJ2-2, with a weak D call TRBD1 (6 bases). The CDR3 is made up of 14 amino acids. The germline CDR1 and CDR2 sequences are MNHEY and SVGAGI. V lost 9 bases to trimming and J lost 1 base, with 12 bases between them.

Comments on this clone: Mismatch with germline at one junction end may stem from a read error. V usage is TRBV7-7 and J usage is TRBJ2-6; a possible D gene is TRBD1 (6 bases). CDR1 and CDR2 (germline): SSHAT, FNYEAQ (reference sequence). The CDR3 runs to 20 residues. CDR3 coding DNA: TGTGCTAGCAGCTCTACAGGGATCCGGAGCCTTCGCTCTGGGGCCAACGTCCTGACTTTC. It translates to CASSSTGIRSLRSGANVLTF.

This clone was recorded a few times. The chain links TRBV7-8 to TRBJ2-1; TRBD2 matches 7 bases. The V and J ends lost 0 bases and 10 bases, in that order; junction bases with no gene match: 3. Germline V gene sequence: CDR1 SGHVS, CDR2 FQNEAQ. The CDR3 is made up of 13 amino acids. The CDR3 nucleotides read TGTGCCAGCAGCTTAGCGGGAGGGCTGGAGCAGTTCTTC. Translated, it gives CASSLAGGLEQFF.

This clone was detected only a few times. V is TRBV19 and J is TRBJ2-1; maybe TRBD2 (6 bases). Germline V gene lookup returns CDR1 LNHDA and CDR2 SQIVND (reference sequence). This CDR3 has 15 residues. Trimming stripped 3 bases from V and 2 bases from J, with 11 bases between. The CDR3 reads CASSMERVAYNEQFF. CDR3 bases: TGTGCCAGTAGTATGGAGCGGGTGGCCTACAATGAGCAGTTCTTC.

The chain uses TRBV9 and TRBJ1-5; D is undetermined. Trimming took off 0 bases at V and 7 bases at J, with 8 bases between the two ends. The CDR3 runs to 13 residues. Germline lookup yields CDR1 SGDLS and CDR2 YYNGEE. The CDR3 DNA follows: TGTGCCAGCAGCGTAGAGGGTATGCAGCCCCAGCATTTT. As protein: CASSVEGMQPQHF.

The J gene is TRBJ2-5, the V gene TRBV11-2, with 8 bases lining up with TRBD2. The CDR3 length is 18 residues. CDR1 SGHAT and CDR2 FQNNGV come from the germline V gene. Trimming removed 0 bases from V and 4 bases from J; junction bases left unmatched: 13. CDR3 DNA: TGTGCCAGCAGCTTAGAGGTCTCAAACGGGAGGGTCGGAGAGACCCAGTACTTC. Amino acid sequence: CASSLEVSNGRVGETQYF.

This sequence joins TRBV7-9 and TRBJ1-5; D is unclear. Trimming cost V 2 bases and J 4 bases, with 12 bases left between them. This CDR3 is 15 amino acids long. Germline CDR1 and CDR2: SEHNR and FQNEAQ (reference sequence). DNA for the CDR3: TGTGCCAGCAGCTTAAGTGGAAAGGCGAATCAGCCCCAGCATTTT. Its translation is CASSLSGKANQPQHF.

The V gene is TRBV29-1, the J gene TRBJ2-3; D is unresolved. Germline V gene data show CDR1 as SQVTM and CDR2 as ANQGSEA. V lost 0 bases and J lost 3, with 10 bases in between. This CDR3 has 14 amino acids. This CDR3 reads CSVEDTDRTDTQYF. The CDR3 nucleotides read TGCAGCGTTGAAGATACCGACCGGACAGATACGCAGTATTTT.

This clone was seen a few times. In DNA form, the CDR3 reads TGTGCCATCGGTAGCACGGGAGGTCTAGGGGCCAACGTCCTGACTTTC. Amino acid sequence: CAIGSTGGLGANVLTF. V usage is TRBV10-3 and J usage is TRBJ2-6, with 7 bases that match TRBD2. CDR3 size: 16 residues. Germline V gene data show CDR1 as ENHRY and CDR2 as SYGVKD. V lost 8 bases and J lost 4; bases outside the gene matches: 11.